The 4 T cell receptor beta chains below were found in one sample sequenced in a study of blood T cell repertoires in COVID-19. Produced via immunoSEQ multiplex PCR; TCRdb's table is partial and in-frame only. The sample includes 70,000 to 100,000 clones, approximately 80% of them seen just once. Sequencing was performed on peripheral blood. These TCRs come from a human donor in a cohort sampled during active COVID-19.

The rearrangement uses TRBV3-1 (or the pseudogene TRBV3-2) and TRBJ2-2, with 8 nucleotides matching TRBD1. This CDR3 region has 13 residues. Germline assignment: CDR1 LGHDT and CDR2 YNNKEL (reference sequence). J lost 15 bases, V lost 3 bases, and 9 bases had no gene match. DNA of the CDR3: TGTGCCAGCAGCCAGGACATCCGGGACAGGATGTTTTTT. Translation gives CASSQDIRDRMFF.

V and J are TRBV19 and TRBJ1-2; the match to TRBD1 covers 12 bases. With V trimmed by 5 bases and J by 8 bases, 6 bases remained unmatched. Germline V gives CDR1 LNHDA, CDR2 SQIVND (reference sequence). CDR3 length: 14 residues. The CDR3 nucleotides read TGTGCCAGTAGTCCTCGGGACAGGGGGCCGGGCTACACCTTC. Its translation: CASSPRDRGPGYTF.

The J gene is TRBJ2-1, the V gene TRBV11-2; 13 nucleotides match TRBD2. The CDR3 is 16 residues long. CDR1 SGHAT and CDR2 FQNNGV come from the germline V gene. Germline trimming cut 5 bases from V and 3 bases from J; bases unmatched to any gene: 4. The CDR3: CASSQGLAGVYNEQFF. The CDR3 coding sequence is TGTGCCAGCAGCCAAGGACTAGCGGGGGTCTACAATGAGCAGTTCTTC.

In this sample, this clone turned up a few times. The chain employs TRBV19 and TRBJ1-5; D unclear. Germline V gene sequence: CDR1 LNHDA, CDR2 SQIVND (reference sequence). This CDR3 has 13 amino acids. Trimming stripped 4 bases from V and 11 bases from J, with 15 bases between. DNA for the CDR3: TGTGCCAGTAGTAACAGCGGCCTATTGACCCAGCATTTT. It encodes CASSNSGLLTQHF.